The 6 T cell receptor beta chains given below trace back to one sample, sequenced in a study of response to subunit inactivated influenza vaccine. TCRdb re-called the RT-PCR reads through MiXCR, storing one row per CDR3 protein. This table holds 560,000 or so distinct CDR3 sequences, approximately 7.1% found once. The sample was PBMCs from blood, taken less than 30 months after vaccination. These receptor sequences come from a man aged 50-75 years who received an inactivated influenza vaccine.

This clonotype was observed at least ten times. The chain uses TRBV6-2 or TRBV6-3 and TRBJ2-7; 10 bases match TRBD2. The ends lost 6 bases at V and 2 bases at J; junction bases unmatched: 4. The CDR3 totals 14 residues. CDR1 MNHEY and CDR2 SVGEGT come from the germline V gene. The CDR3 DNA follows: TGTGCCAGCAGAGAGCGGGAGGGACCCTACGAGCAGTACTTC. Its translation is CASREREGPYEQYF.

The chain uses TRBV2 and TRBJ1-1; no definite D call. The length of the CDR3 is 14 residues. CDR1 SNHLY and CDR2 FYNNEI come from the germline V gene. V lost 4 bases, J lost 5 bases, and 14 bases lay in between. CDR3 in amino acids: CASSVIPRETEAFF. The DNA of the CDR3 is TGTGCCAGCAGTGTCATCCCTAGGGAAACTGAAGCTTTCTTT.

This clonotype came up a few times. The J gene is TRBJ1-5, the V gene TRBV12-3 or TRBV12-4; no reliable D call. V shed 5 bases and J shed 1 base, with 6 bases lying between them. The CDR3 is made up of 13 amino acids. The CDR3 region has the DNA TGTGCCAGCAGTCTGAGGAGCAATCAGCCCCAGCATTTT. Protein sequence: CASSLRSNQPQHF.

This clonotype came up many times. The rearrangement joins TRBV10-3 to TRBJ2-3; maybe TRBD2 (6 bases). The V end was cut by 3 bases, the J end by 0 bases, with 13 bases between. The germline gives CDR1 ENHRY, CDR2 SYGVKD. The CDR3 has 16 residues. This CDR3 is CAISDPGGKSTDTQYF. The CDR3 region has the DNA TGTGCCATCAGTGATCCGGGCGGGAAGAGCACAGATACGCAGTATTTT.

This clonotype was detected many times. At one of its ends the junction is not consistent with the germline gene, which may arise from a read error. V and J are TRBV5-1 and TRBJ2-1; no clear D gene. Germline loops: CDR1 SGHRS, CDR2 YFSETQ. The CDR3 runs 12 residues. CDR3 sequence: CASSPGEKLAEF. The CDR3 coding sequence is TGCGCCAGCAGCCCTGGGGAAAAGTTAGCCGAGTTC.

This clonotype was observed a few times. As DNA, the CDR3 is TGTGCCACCAGTGATTCCGTTCGGACTAGCGAGATTCCAGATACGCAGTATTTT. Translating gives CATSDSVRTSEIPDTQYF. V and J are TRBV24-1 and TRBJ2-3; 9 nucleotides align to TRBD2. Trimming removed 2 bases from V and 4 bases from J; junction bases left unmatched: 12. The germline V gene encodes CDR1 KGHDR and CDR2 SFDVKD. The CDR3 totals 18 residues.